This passage covers 27 T cell receptor beta chains from one sample sequenced in a study of spatial heterogeneity in lung cancer. Time point specified: sample taken at primary tumor resection. TCRdb independently ran MiXCR on the 5' RACE reads; one entry per CDR3 protein. The table records just under 95,000 distinct CDR3 sequences, approximately 12% of them present only once. The sequencing here drew on PBMCs, taken at surgery. These receptors were collected from a male donor with early-stage non-small cell lung cancer.

The table lists this clonotype with many counts. This chain links TRBV20-1 with TRBJ1-4, with TRBD1 as a possible D gene (5 bases). CDR3 size: 14 residues. Deletions cut 2 bases from V and 0 bases from J, with 7 bases between. Germline V lookup: CDR1 DFQATT, CDR2 SNEGSKA (reference sequence). CDR3 loop: CSARRGATNEKLFF. Here the CDR3 DNA reads TGCAGTGCTAGAAGGGGAGCAACTAATGAAAAACTGTTTTTT.

This clonotype has only a few counts. The rearrangement joins TRBV12-3 or TRBV12-4 to TRBJ1-5; the match to TRBD1 covers 8 bases. Losses at the gene ends were 6 bases for V and 0 bases for J; bases not matched to a gene: 10. The length of the CDR3 is 17 residues. The CDR3 loop reads CASSPGQGAASNQPQHF. Here the CDR3 DNA reads TGTGCCAGCAGCCCGGGTCAGGGGGCAGCTAGCAATCAGCCCCAGCATTTT.

J is TRBJ2-1 and V is TRBV7-3, with 12 bases identical to TRBD2. The CDR3 covers 13 residues. Trimming cost V 8 bases and J 5 bases; bases outside gene matches: 1. The germline V gene has CDR1 SGHTA and CDR2 FQGTGA. In nucleotides, the CDR3 is TGTGCCAGCGGACTAGCGGGGAACAATGAGCAGTTCTTC. It is translated as CASGLAGNNEQFF. Full variable domain (missing parts from reference TRBV7-3 and TRBJ2-1): GAGVSQTPSNKVTEKGKYVELRCDPISGHTALYWYRQSLGQGPEFLIYFQGTGAADDSGLPNDRFFAVRPEGSVSTLKIQRTERGDSAVYLCASGLAGNNEQFFGPGTRLTVL.

In its sample, this clonotype was seen many times. The CDR3 DNA follows: TGTGCCAGCAGCTTATTCGGACTTACGAACACCGGGGAGCTGTTTTTT. It yields the protein CASSLFGLTNTGELFF. The V and J genes are TRBV7-9 and TRBJ2-2; maybe TRBD2 (5 bases). This CDR3 has 16 residues. CDR1 is SEHNR, CDR2 FQNEAQ, per germline (reference sequence). The V and J ends lost 2 bases and 0 bases respectively, with 10 bases between them.

Points on this clonotype: A read error is possible here, since a much larger clone lies one base away. V gene TRBV29-1 combines with J gene TRBJ2-7; a possible D gene is TRBD2 (7 bases). The CDR3 length is 13 residues. Germline values: CDR1 SQVTM, CDR2 ANQGSEA. Written as DNA, the CDR3 is TGCAGCGTCTCAGGGGAGGGCGTGTACGATCAGTACTTC. Its translation: CSVSGEGVYDQYF.

This clonotype was counted only a few times. V gene TRBV27 combines with J gene TRBJ1-1; D is possibly TRBD1 (5 bases). The CDR3 spans 14 residues. Trimming left V 2 bases short and J 5 bases short, with 12 bases between. Germline V lookup: CDR1 MNHEY, CDR2 SMNVEV (reference sequence). In DNA, the CDR3 is TGTGCCAGCAGTTTAGTAGTCGGACAAACTGAAGCTTTCTTT. As protein: CASSLVVGQTEAFF.

This clonotype has more than one count but fewer than ten. The V gene is TRBV12-3 or TRBV12-4, the J gene TRBJ1-5, with TRBD1 matching 11 bases. Trimming cost V 5 bases and J 4 bases; bases outside gene matches: 13. There are 18 residues in the CDR3. As DNA, the CDR3 is TGTGCCAGCAGTCTAGTAGGACAGGGGGCGGTTTTAAATCAGCCCCAGCATTTT. As protein: CASSLVGQGAVLNQPQHF.

This clonotype was detected only a few times. The rearrangement uses TRBV29-1 and TRBJ2-2; D gene uncertain. The CDR3 runs 11 residues. Germline-derived CDR1 and CDR2 are SQVTM and ANQGSEA. Deletions cut 7 bases from V and 5 bases from J, with 8 bases between. In DNA, the CDR3 is TGCAGCGCTTTGGGGACCGGGGAGCTGTTTTTT. This gives the protein CSALGTGELFF.

This clonotype was counted ten times or more. V is TRBV5-1 and J is TRBJ2-3; 10 bases line up with TRBD2. The J segment lost 1 base and the V segment lost 6 bases, leaving 5 bases of the junction unmatched. CDR3 length equals 15 residues. Per germline, CDR1 SGHRS and CDR2 YFSETQ. CDR3 in DNA: TGCGCCAGCATGGAGCGGGGGGGCCGCACAGATACGCAGTATTTT. It is translated as CASMERGGRTDTQYF.

The rearrangement links TRBV12-3 or TRBV12-4 to TRBJ1-3; maybe TRBD1 (5 bases). V was trimmed by 2 bases and J by 3 bases, leaving 14 bases between them. This CDR3 has 16 amino acids. The CDR3 region is CASSLHQGGFGNTIYF. The DNA of the CDR3 is TGTGCCAGCAGTTTACATCAGGGCGGTTTTGGAAACACCATATATTTT.

The V call is TRBV7-2, the J call TRBJ2-7, with TRBD2 identical over 11 bases. With V trimmed by 5 bases and J by 6 bases, 6 bases remained unmatched. Germline-derived CDR1 and CDR2 are SGHTA and FQGNSA. CDR3 size: 14 residues. CDR3 residues: CASSQTSGSIEQYF. In nucleotides, the CDR3 is TGTGCCAGCAGCCAAACTAGCGGGAGTATCGAGCAGTACTTC. The full variable domain, with the rest looked up from reference TRBV7-2 and TRBJ2-7, is GAGVSQSPSNKVTEKGKDVELRCDPISGHTALYWYRQSLGQGLEFLIYFQGNSAPDKSGLPSDRFSAERTGGSVSTLTIQRTQQEDSAVYLCASSQTSGSIEQYFGPGTRLTVT.

The table lists this clonotype with many counts. The chain couples TRBV6-2 or TRBV6-3 to TRBJ2-7; D is undetermined. Germline values: CDR1 MNHEY, CDR2 SVGEGT. The CDR3 runs to 15 residues. V lost 2 bases to trimming and J lost 4 bases, with 15 bases between them. The DNA for the CDR3 is TGTGCCAGCAGTTACCCCTCGGCCAAGGGATACGAGCAGTACTTC. Its translation is CASSYPSAKGYEQYF.

V and J are TRBV6-4 and TRBJ2-2, with 7 bases lining up with TRBD2. Per germline, CDR1 MRHNA and CDR2 SNTAGT. CDR3 length equals 15 residues. V was pared by 7 bases and J by 3 bases, with 8 bases of the junction left unmatched. The CDR3 reads CASKRGPQDTGELFF. The CDR3 DNA is TGTGCCAGCAAGCGGGGACCGCAGGACACCGGGGAGCTGTTTTTT.

The chain has TRBV6-2 or TRBV6-3 and TRBJ1-2; no definite D call. V lost 0 bases and J 7 bases, leaving 6 bases between the germline ends. The CDR3 totals 12 residues. The germline gives CDR1 MNHEY, CDR2 SVGEGT. CDR3: CASSYSTRGYTF. The CDR3 DNA reads as TGTGCCAGCAGTTACTCGACGCGTGGCTACACCTTC.

This clonotype appeared a few times. This chain joins TRBV11-2 and TRBJ1-1; D is uncertain. This CDR3 spans 13 amino acids. With 5 bases removed from V and 0 bases from J, the gap between germline ends came to 7 bases. Germline V gives CDR1 SGHAT, CDR2 FQNNGV. CDR3 region: CASSPELNTEAFF. CDR3 DNA: TGTGCCAGCAGCCCAGAGTTGAACACTGAAGCTTTCTTT.

This clonotype appeared a few times. This chain links TRBV27 with TRBJ2-1, with 8 bases that match TRBD2. Germline V CDR1 and CDR2: MNHEY, SMNVEV (reference sequence). V shed 8 bases and J 2 bases; nucleotides not matched to a gene: 8. CDR3 length: 15 residues. The CDR3 nucleotides are TGTGCCAGCCAACCGGGACTAGGAACCTACAATGAGCAGTTCTTC. Amino acids: CASQPGLGTYNEQFF.

J is TRBJ2-1 and V is TRBV4-3, with 9 nucleotides matching TRBD2. Germline V gene lookup returns CDR1 LGHNA and CDR2 YSLEER. This CDR3 has 16 residues. Trimming removed 4 bases from V and 4 bases from J; junction bases left unmatched: 8. CDR3 loop: CASSRGLAGTYNEQFF. The CDR3 region has the DNA TGCGCCAGCAGCCGGGGTCTAGCGGGGACTTACAATGAGCAGTTCTTC.

This clonotype was recorded at least ten times. The gene calls are TRBV2 and TRBJ2-2; D unresolved. The CDR3 totals 13 residues. V was shortened by 4 bases and J by 5 bases, with 8 bases between the two germline ends. CDR1 is SNHLY, CDR2 FYNNEI, per germline. The CDR3 reads CASSVRRTGELFF. In DNA, the CDR3 is TGTGCCAGCAGTGTAAGGAGAACCGGGGAGCTGTTTTTT.

The chain has TRBV7-9 and TRBJ2-3, with TRBD2 matching over 9 bases. This CDR3 has 15 residues. J gave up 1 base and V 4 bases, and 3 bases lay outside the gene matches. CDR1 and CDR2 (germline): SEHNR, FQNEAQ (reference sequence). The CDR3 here is CASSSLAGGTDTQYF. The CDR3 nucleotides are TGTGCCAGCAGCTCCTTAGCGGGGGGCACAGATACGCAGTATTTT.

Many counts were recorded for this clonotype. The V gene is TRBV12-3 or TRBV12-4, the J gene TRBJ2-5; D not resolved. The CDR3 is 11 amino acids. V was trimmed by 5 bases and J by 2 bases, leaving 3 bases between them. The CDR3 DNA is TGTGCCAGCAGTCGACAAGAGACCCAGTACTTC. It translates to CASSRQETQYF.

This clonotype has only a few counts. V gene TRBV6-5 combines with J gene TRBJ2-1, with no clear D. Deletions cut 7 bases from V and 8 bases from J, with 9 bases between. Germline assignment: CDR1 MNHEY and CDR2 SVGAGI. This CDR3 has 11 amino acids. The CDR3 sequence: CASTKGYEQFF. For the CDR3, the DNA is TGTGCCAGCACTAAGGGCTATGAGCAGTTCTTC.

This clonotype came up once. The V gene is TRBV14, the J gene TRBJ1-1; no clear D. Germline V CDR1 and CDR2: SGHDN, FVKESK. The V end lost 4 bases, the J end lost 4 bases, and 10 bases lay between the germline ends. There are 13 residues in the CDR3. In DNA, the CDR3 is TGTGCCAGCAGCCTCGACCTGGTCACTGAAGCTTTCTTT. Its protein is CASSLDLVTEAFF. The entire variable domain, with the rest obtained from reference TRBV14 and TRBJ1-1, is as follows: EAGVTQFPSHSVIEKGQTVTLRCDPISGHDNLYWYRRVMGKEIKFLLHFVKESKQDESGMPNNRFLAERTGGTYSTLKVQPAELEDSGVYFCASSLDLVTEAFFGQGTRLTVV.

This clonotype occurred a few times. This chain connects TRBV20-1 to TRBJ1-1; TRBD1 agrees at 7 bases. V shed 5 bases, J shed 3 bases, and the junction held 6 bases outside the gene matches. CDR1 DFQATT and CDR2 SNEGSKA come from the germline V gene (reference sequence). The CDR3 has 13 amino acids. The CDR3 sequence is CSAPQGTYTEAFF. CDR3 nucleotides: TGCAGTGCTCCACAGGGGACCTACACTGAAGCTTTCTTT.

The chain carries TRBV2 and TRBJ2-1; TRBD2 agrees at 8 bases. The germline V gene encodes CDR1 SNHLY and CDR2 FYNNEI. Germline trimming cut 8 bases from V and 3 bases from J; bases unmatched to any gene: 9. CDR3 length: 15 amino acids. CDR3 DNA sequence: TGTGCCAGCCCCATGCCGGGGGGGGTCTACAATGAGCAGTTCTTC. This codes for CASPMPGGVYNEQFF.

This clonotype showed up many times. The gene calls are TRBV18 and TRBJ2-7; TRBD1 matches at 7 bases. V shed 4 bases, J shed 0 bases, and the junction held 3 bases outside the gene matches. CDR3 length: 14 amino acids. Germline CDR1 is KGHSH and CDR2 is LQKENI. The CDR3, as DNA: TGTGCCAGCTCACAGGGGGCGCTCTCCTACGAGCAGTACTTC. Its protein is CASSQGALSYEQYF. The whole variable domain, filled in from reference TRBV18 and TRBJ2-7, reads NAGVMQNPRHLVRRRGQEARLRCSPMKGHSHVYWYRQLPEEGLKFMVYLQKENIIDESGMPKERFSAEFPKEGPSILRIQQVVRGDSAAYFCASSQGALSYEQYFGPGTRLTVT.

This clonotype was counted at least ten times. The chain employs TRBV11-2 and TRBJ2-2; 7 bases map to TRBD2. The CDR3 is made up of 14 amino acids. Germline V CDR1 and CDR2: SGHAT, FQNNGV. The V and J ends lost 11 bases and 5 bases, in that order; junction bases with no gene match: 11. The CDR3 DNA sequence: TGTGCCGCCAGAGGGAGCGGGGAGACCGGGGAGCTGTTTTTT. It codes for CAARGSGETGELFF.

There are many counts of this clonotype. V and J are TRBV6-2 or TRBV6-3 and TRBJ2-5; 7 bases map to TRBD2. The CDR3 runs 12 residues. Germline V gene lookup returns CDR1 MNHEY and CDR2 SVGEGT. Unmatched junction bases numbered 2, after V lost 6 bases and J lost 4 bases. Written as DNA, the CDR3 is TGTGCCAGCAGCTGGACTAGAGAGACCCAGTACTTC. It is translated as CASSWTRETQYF.